Reported below is one T cell receptor (beta chain). The libraries were made with immunoSEQ v3. Some clones are missing from TCRdb's copy, which holds only in-frame ones; the method was immunoSEQ multiplex PCR. The sample includes about 36,000 clones, around four fifths of them seen just once. The time point denotes: pre-treatment sample, taken before nivolumab and TIL therapy. This sample stems from a study of TIL therapy for anti-PD-1-resistant metastatic lung cancer. The sequence was collected from a person aged 25 to 80 with non-small cell lung cancer. The sequencing used blood, collected at baseline.

CDR3 DNA sequence: TGTGCCAGCAGCTTGGTTGGACAGGGACGGAATTCACCCCTCCACTTT. It yields the protein CASSLVGQGRNSPLHF. This chain joins TRBV5-8 and TRBJ1-6; 8 nucleotides line up with TRBD1. CDR3 length equals 16 residues. Germline V lookup: CDR1 SGHTS, CDR2 YDEGEE. V lost 0 bases and J lost 7; bases outside the gene matches: 6.